Listed here are 2 T cell receptor beta chains from one sample, sequenced in a study of blood T cell repertoires in COVID-19. Clones were read by immunoSEQ multiplex PCR, and TCRdb kept only the in-frame ones, dropping some. The data hold a few hundred thousand clones, with around 82% observed a single time. Sequencing used peripheral blood. These receptors were taken from a young woman with acute or convalescent COVID-19.

This clone was counted only a few times. The chain's CDR3 is CASSLLASGSVDEQFF. CDR3 sequence (DNA): TGTGCCAGCAGCTTATTGGCTAGCGGGAGTGTCGATGAGCAGTTCTTC. This rearrangement joins TRBV7-9 to TRBJ2-1, with 10 bases identical to TRBD2. The CDR3 is 16 amino acids. J lost 8 bases, V lost 2 bases, and 9 bases had no gene match. Germline CDR1 and CDR2: SEHNR and FQNEAQ (reference sequence).

The rearrangement uses TRBV5-4 and TRBJ2-1, with a possible D match to TRBD2 (5 bases). There are 16 residues in the CDR3. The germline CDR1 and CDR2 sequences are SGHNT and YYREEE (reference sequence). Trimming removed 2 bases at V and 5 bases at J, with 17 bases between. CDR3 coding DNA: TGTGCCAGCAGCTTTCTGCAGATAGCGAAAAACAATGAGCAGTTCTTC. Translation gives CASSFLQIAKNNEQFF.